These T cell receptor beta chains were read from a single sample in a study of response to subunit inactivated influenza vaccine. TCRdb re-analysed the RT-PCR reads in MiXCR, keeping a single row per CDR3 protein. The table has around 500,000 distinct CDR3 sequences, roughly 9.8% seen once. The sequenced sample was PBMCs from blood, obtained roughly 46 days after vaccination. The source is a man aged 45-65 years who received an inactivated influenza vaccine. Each CDR3 is given with its conserved first and last residue. Each record gives: D gene, V gene, CDR3 length, J gene, clone size, CDR3 protein, CDR3 DNA. The D gene is left open where the match is weak. Expanded clones are given a class, and other clones once, few, many or no size at all.

TRBD1	TRBV12-3/TRBV12-4	18	TRBJ1-1	-	CASRPRLGTGGMNTEAFF	TGTGCCAGCCGTCCAAGACTGGGGACAGGAGGAATGAACACTGAAGCTTTCTTT
TRBD1	TRBV3-1	15	TRBJ1-2	few	CASSQLTGSLRGYTF	TGTGCCAGCAGCCAACTGACAGGGTCCTTGAGAGGCTACACCTTC
TRBD2	TRBV20-1	15	TRBJ2-7	-	CSARGWPAGGAEQYF	TGCAGTGCTAGAGGTTGGCCAGCGGGAGGTGCCGAGCAGTACTTC
-	TRBV11-1	17	TRBJ1-3	-	CASSSIIGQPSGNTIYF	TGTGCCAGCAGCTCGATAATCGGACAGCCCTCTGGAAACACCATATATTTT
TRBD2	TRBV4-3	15	TRBJ2-3	-	CASSQRTSGSATQYF	TGCGCCAGCAGCCAGAGGACTAGCGGGAGTGCTACGCAGTATTTT
-	TRBV10-1	17	TRBJ2-7	-	CASSRYGLGLPSYEQYF	TGCGCCAGCAGCCGATACGGACTCGGGCTCCCCTCCTACGAGCAGTACTTC
TRBD1	TRBV20-1	15	TRBJ2-1	-	CSARDLDRNYNEQFF	TGCAGTGCTAGAGACCTGGACAGGAACTACAATGAGCAGTTCTTC
-	TRBV15	14	TRBJ2-5	-	CATSHRRIEETQYF	TGTGCCACCAGCCACCGACGGATAGAAGAGACCCAGTACTTC
TRBD1	TRBV5-6	15	TRBJ1-6	many	CASSGGQTYNSPLHF	TGTGCCAGCAGCGGGGGACAGACATATAATTCACCCCTCCACTTT
TRBD1	TRBV5-1	15	TRBJ2-5	-	CASSPGTGFQETQYF	TGCGCCAGCAGCCCCGGGACAGGGTTCCAAGAGACCCAGTACTTC
-	TRBV29-1	12	TRBJ2-7	few	CSGQGSSYEQYF	TGCAGCGGGCAGGGGTCGTCCTACGAGCAGTACTTC
TRBD1	TRBV7-2	15	TRBJ1-6	-	CASSSGGGQTSPFHF	TGTGCCAGCAGCTCAGGGGGCGGTCAGACTTCACCCTTCCACTTT
-	TRBV6-5	17	TRBJ1-1	many	CASSYSPLIGGYTEAFF	TGTGCCAGCAGTTACTCCCCCCTGATTGGGGGGTACACTGAAGCTTTCTTT
-	TRBV29-1	14	TRBJ2-2	few	CSVSRAANTGELFF	TGCAGCGTTAGTCGGGCAGCGAACACCGGGGAGCTGTTTTTT
TRBD1	TRBV5-1	15	TRBJ2-2	few	CASSLTGDNTGELFF	TGCGCCAGCAGCTTGACAGGGGATAACACCGGGGAGCTGTTTTTT
-	TRBV12-3/TRBV12-4	14	TRBJ2-5	-	CASSPGGVSETQYF	TGTGCCAGCAGCCCAGGGGGGGTCTCGGAGACCCAGTACTTC
-	TRBV12-3/TRBV12-4	15	TRBJ2-1	many	CASRLTGGLANEQFF	TGTGCCAGCCGACTGACAGGGGGACTAGCAAATGAGCAGTTCTTC
-	TRBV11-3	13	TRBJ2-1	-	CASSTQQGYEQFF	TGTGCCAGCAGCACACAGCAGGGTTATGAGCAGTTCTTC
-	TRBV5-1	13	TRBJ2-1	many	CASSLGPLKSQFF	TGCGCCAGCAGCTTGGGTCCCCTTAAATCCCAGTTCTTC
-	TRBV11-2	15	TRBJ2-5	many	CASSSAGQSGGTQYF	TGTGCCAGCAGCTCGGCGGGACAGTCAGGGGGGACCCAGTACTTC
-	TRBV4-3	15	TRBJ2-7	many	CASSQGHTGTYEQYF	TGCGCCAGCAGCCAAGGGCACACGGGGACCTACGAGCAGTACTTC
TRBD2	TRBV6-1	14	TRBJ2-5	-	CASSTLAGAETQYF	TGTGCCAGCAGTACCTTAGCGGGAGCGGAGACCCAGTACTTC
-	TRBV24-1	14	TRBJ2-1	-	CATSDVSTYNEQFF	TGTGCCACCAGTGACGTAAGTACCTACAATGAGCAGTTCTTC
TRBD2	TRBV29-1	15	TRBJ2-2	many	CSVSLAGTNTGELFF	TGCAGCGTTTCCCTAGCGGGGACGAACACCGGGGAGCTGTTTTTT
-	TRBV3-1	16	TRBJ2-2	many	CASSQDHTVGFLELFF	TGTGCCAGCAGCCAAGACCACACCGTAGGCTTCCTGGAGCTGTTTTTT
-	TRBV20-1	12	TRBJ2-3	-	CSARYGTDTQYF	TGCAGTGCTAGATACGGGACAGATACGCAGTATTTT
-	TRBV20-1	12	TRBJ2-7	few	CSARRDNYEQYF	TGCAGTGCTAGAAGGGACAACTACGAGCAGTACTTC
-	TRBV6-1	16	TRBJ1-2	few	CASSGSPSGAYYGYTF	TGTGCCAGCAGTGGGTCCCCCTCCGGGGCTTACTATGGCTACACCTTC
TRBD1	TRBV6-2/TRBV6-3	15	TRBJ1-1	few	CASTMLGGGVTEAFF	TGTGCCAGCACTATGTTAGGAGGGGGCGTAACTGAAGCTTTCTTT
-	TRBV24-1	16	TRBJ2-6	few	CATSDGWKSGANVLTF	TGTGCCACCAGTGACGGATGGAAGTCTGGGGCCAACGTCCTGACTTTC
TRBD2	TRBV25-1	20	TRBJ2-1	few	CASSGLGTSGGAESYNEQFF	TGTGCCAGCAGTGGCCTCGGGACTAGCGGGGGGGCCGAATCCTACAATGAGCAGTTCTTC
-	TRBV6-5	18	TRBJ2-5	few	CASSYSKARLGPQETQYF	TGTGCCAGCAGTTACTCGAAGGCTAGGTTGGGCCCCCAAGAGACCCAGTACTTC
TRBD2	TRBV12-3/TRBV12-4	14	TRBJ2-7	-	CASRITSGVYEQYF	TGTGCCAGCAGGATAACTAGCGGGGTTTACGAGCAGTACTTC
-	TRBV12-3/TRBV12-4	15	TRBJ1-2	few	CASSFSGAPNYGYTF	TGTGCCAGCAGTTTCTCTGGGGCCCCAAACTATGGCTACACCTTC
-	TRBV7-2	13	TRBJ2-5	many	CASSLGRGETQYF	TGTGCCAGCAGCTTAGGCAGGGGAGAGACCCAGTACTTC
TRBD2	TRBV5-1	18	TRBJ2-1	many	CASSTGGSSLAGVREQFF	TGCGCCAGCAGCACCGGCGGTAGTTCACTAGCGGGAGTGCGGGAGCAGTTCTTC
TRBD2	TRBV20-1	16	TRBJ2-7	-	CSARGRTSGMNYEQYF	TGCAGTGCTAGAGGTCGGACTAGCGGGATGAACTACGAGCAGTACTTC
-	TRBV12-3/TRBV12-4	13	TRBJ2-1	-	CASSAKKYNEQFF	TGTGCCAGCAGTGCTAAAAAATACAATGAGCAGTTCTTC
-	TRBV6-2/TRBV6-3	16	TRBJ1-1	many	CASSYSTAQMNTEAFF	TGTGCCAGCAGTTACTCGACAGCACAGATGAACACTGAAGCTTTCTTT
TRBD1	TRBV27	15	TRBJ2-7	few	CASSSKRTGRNEQYF	TGTGCCAGCAGTTCTAAAAGGACAGGGCGGAACGAGCAGTACTTC
-	TRBV4-1	15	TRBJ1-1	-	CASSQEGGGGTEAFF	TGCGCCAGCAGCCAAGAGGGAGGCGGGGGGACTGAAGCTTTCTTT
-	TRBV4-3	15	TRBJ2-7	-	CASSLIRIGYYEQYF	TGCGCCAGCAGCCTCATTAGGATAGGGTACTACGAGCAGTACTTC
-	TRBV29-1	11	TRBJ1-4	many	CSVKSGEKLFF	TGCAGCGTAAAGTCCGGCGAAAAACTGTTTTTT
-	TRBV7-2	15	TRBJ2-7	-	CASSLGQGRTYEQYF	TGTGCCAGCAGCTTAGGGCAGGGGCGGACCTACGAGCAGTACTTC
TRBD2	TRBV5-4	12	TRBJ2-1	few	CASSPSGIEQFF	TGTGCCAGCAGTCCTAGCGGTATCGAGCAGTTCTTC
-	TRBV20-1	12	TRBJ2-7	many	CSALEGSYEQYF	TGCAGTGCCCTGGAGGGTTCCTACGAGCAGTACTTC
-	TRBV3-1	16	TRBJ2-1	few	CASSQDLRGTYNEQFF	TGTGCCAGCAGCCAAGATCTACGGGGAACCTACAATGAGCAGTTCTTC
-	TRBV11-2	15	TRBJ2-7	few	CATHPVTGQFDEQYF	TGTGCCACCCACCCGGTGACAGGACAATTCGACGAGCAGTACTTC
-	TRBV14	14	TRBJ2-1	few	CASTPGDWYNEQFF	TGTGCCAGCACTCCTGGAGACTGGTACAATGAGCAGTTCTTC
-	TRBV4-3	15	TRBJ1-1	-	CASSQDLGRGTEAFF	TGCGCCAGCAGCCAAGATTTGGGGAGGGGCACTGAAGCTTTCTTT
-	TRBV30	14	TRBJ2-7	-	CAWSRGPATYEQYF	TGTGCCTGGAGTCGGGGACCGGCAACATACGAGCAGTACTTC
TRBD1	TRBV4-3	16	TRBJ1-1	-	CASSQETGAADTEAFF	TGCGCCAGCAGCCAAGAAACAGGGGCCGCCGACACTGAAGCTTTCTTT
-	TRBV12-3/TRBV12-4	21	TRBJ2-1	-	CASSWPTQGSDFRGNVNEQFF	TGTGCCAGCAGTTGGCCGACTCAAGGGAGTGATTTTCGCGGGAACGTCAATGAGCAGTTCTTC